These 19 T cell receptor beta chains were all obtained from the same sample, sequenced in a study of T cells in Graves' hyperthyroidism and ophthalmopathy. RNA transcripts served as the template for amplifying TCR beta CDR3 regions. A set of HTBI primers served as the primers for a first-round RT-PCR of the TCR CDR3. TCRdb passed the multiplex PCR reads through MiXCR, listing each CDR3 protein once. The sample includes roughly 280,000 distinct CDR3 sequences, over 20% of them seen just once. Sequenced input: blood. The source of these receptors is a man aged 25 to 40 with Graves' ophthalmopathy.

The chain joins TRBV10-3 to TRBJ1-2; possibly TRBD1 for D (6 bases). V dropped 2 bases and J dropped 4 bases, with 17 bases sitting between them. The germline gives CDR1 ENHRY, CDR2 SYGVKD. There are 16 residues in the CDR3. Here the CDR3 reads CAISEKGREGGYGYTF. The CDR3 DNA follows: TGTGCCATCAGTGAGAAGGGGCGCGAAGGGGGCTATGGCTACACCTTC.

This clonotype was seen a handful of times. The V gene is TRBV12-3 or TRBV12-4, the J gene TRBJ2-3; unclear D gene. V was shortened by 1 base and J by 2 bases, with 13 bases between the two germline ends. This CDR3 comprises 16 residues. CDR3 nucleotides: TGTGCCAGCAGTTTAGGGGCGGCAGTGAACACAGATACGCAGTATTTT. It is translated as CASSLGAAVNTDTQYF.

The chain has TRBV6-1 and TRBJ2-4; the match to TRBD1 covers 8 bases. Trimming took 10 bases from V and 10 from J; bases not matched to a gene: 9. Per the germline V gene, CDR1 is MNHNS and CDR2 is SASEGT. There are 12 residues in the CDR3. The DNA of the CDR3 is TGTGCCAACTTGGGACAGGAAGGTATTCAGTACTTC. Its translation is CANLGQEGIQYF.

This clonotype was seen more than once but under ten times. The V and J genes are TRBV28 and TRBJ2-6, with 7 bases identical to TRBD2. The V gene end was trimmed by 3 bases and the J gene end by 0 bases; junction bases not matched to a gene: 11. In germline, CDR1 is MDHEN, CDR2 SYDVKM. CDR3 length: 19 amino acids. The CDR3: CASSFWVGGGDSGANVLTF. In DNA, the CDR3 is TGTGCCAGCAGTTTTTGGGTGGGGGGGGGTGACTCTGGGGCCAACGTCCTGACTTTC.

This clonotype has just a few counts. The chain uses TRBV7-2 and TRBJ1-1; D uncertain. The CDR3 runs 15 residues. Germline-derived CDR1 and CDR2 are SGHTA and FQGNSA. Between the trimmed V and J ends, which lost 5 bases and 0 bases, there was a span of 13 bases. CDR3 region: CASSPDGLLNTEAFF. Written as DNA, the CDR3 is TGTGCCAGCAGCCCGGACGGACTCCTGAACACTGAAGCTTTCTTT.

This clonotype appeared a single time. The chain is built from TRBV5-6 and TRBJ2-5; D call uncertain. There are 14 residues in the CDR3. V was trimmed by 2 bases and J by 1 base, leaving 9 bases between them. Germline V lookup: CDR1 SGHDT, CDR2 YYEEEE. In DNA form, the CDR3 reads TGTGCCAGCAGCTTAACGGCAGCCCAAGAGACCCAGTACTTC. Translated: CASSLTAAQETQYF.

This clonotype was recorded a few times. The V and J genes are TRBV19 and TRBJ1-5, with 10 bases identical to TRBD1. The V segment lost 2 bases and the J segment 5 bases; nucleotides outside the gene matches: 6. Germline V lookup: CDR1 LNHDA, CDR2 SQIVND (reference sequence). CDR3 length: 16 residues. As DNA, the CDR3 is TGTGCCAGTAGTATATTTGGACAGGGGGTCGATCAGCCCCAGCATTTT. This encodes CASSIFGQGVDQPQHF. The entire variable domain, with the rest obtained from reference TRBV19 and TRBJ1-5, is as follows: DGGITQSPKYLFRKEGQNVTLSCEQNLNHDAMYWYRQDPGQGLRLIYYSQIVNDFQKGDIAEGYSVSREKKESFPLTVTSAQKNPTAFYLCASSIFGQGVDQPQHFGDGTRLSIL.

CDR3 region: CASSTYQGTQETQYF. The CDR3 nucleotides read TGTGCCAGTAGTACATACCAAGGAACCCAAGAGACCCAGTACTTC. This chain connects TRBV19 to TRBJ2-5; D is undetermined. Germline CDR1 reads LNHDA; CDR2 reads SQIVND (reference sequence). The CDR3 is made up of 15 amino acids. The V end was cut by 4 bases, the J end by 1 base, with 13 bases between.

This clonotype has a handful of counts. The chain recombines TRBV29-1 with TRBJ2-7; the match to TRBD2 covers 11 bases. This CDR3 is 17 amino acids long. Trimming took 7 bases from V and 5 from J; bases not matched to a gene: 19. The V gene's germline CDR1 is SQVTM and CDR2 ANQGSEA. The CDR3 coding sequence is TGCAGCGCCTCAGCAAAGGTTTCGGTAGCGGGAGGGAACGAGCAGTACTTC. Protein product: CSASAKVSVAGGNEQYF.

This clonotype was detected only a few times. The J gene is TRBJ2-2, the V gene TRBV3-1, with 12 bases fitting TRBD2. Germline V CDR1 and CDR2: LGHDT, YNNKEL (reference sequence). Unmatched junction bases numbered 11, after V lost 0 bases and J lost 3 bases. The CDR3 totals 20 residues. This CDR3 is CASSQDYLASGRADTGELFF. Written as DNA, the CDR3 is TGTGCCAGCAGCCAAGATTATCTGGCTAGCGGGAGGGCAGACACCGGGGAGCTGTTTTTT.

The chain has TRBV7-3 and TRBJ1-1; 8 positions match TRBD1. Trimming removed 5 bases from V and 3 bases from J; junction bases left unmatched: 5. This CDR3 has 14 residues. Looked up from germline, CDR1 is SGHTA and CDR2 is FQGTGA. CDR3 protein: CASSQGQGHTEAFF. The CDR3 DNA reads as TGTGCCAGCAGCCAAGGACAGGGTCACACTGAAGCTTTCTTT. Variable domain in full (rest from reference TRBV7-3 and TRBJ1-1): GAGVSQTPSNKVTEKGKYVELRCDPISGHTALYWYRQSLGQGPEFLIYFQGTGAADDSGLPNDRFFAVRPEGSVSTLKIQRTERGDSAVYLCASSQGQGHTEAFFGQGTRLTVV.

The chain links TRBV9 to TRBJ2-3, with TRBD1 as a possible D gene (6 bases). Germline CDR1 SGDLS, CDR2 YYNGEE. The V gene lost 2 bases and the J gene lost 3 bases, with 13 bases spanning the gap. The CDR3 is 15 amino acids. This chain's CDR3 is CASSVQIRGTDTQYF. The CDR3 nucleotides read TGTGCCAGCAGCGTTCAAATTAGGGGGACAGATACGCAGTATTTT.

The V call is TRBV29-1, the J call TRBJ1-1, with a weak D call TRBD1 (6 bases). The CDR3 spans 13 residues. V was shortened by 3 bases and J by 2 bases, with 10 bases between the two germline ends. Looked up from germline, CDR1 is SQVTM and CDR2 is ANQGSEA. CDR3 coding DNA: TGCAGCGTTGATGGGGGCTTTAACACTGAAGCTTTCTTT. Translation: CSVDGGFNTEAFF.

The chain recombines TRBV10-3 with TRBJ2-5; D is undetermined. V shed 0 bases and J shed 5 bases, with 1 base lying between them. CDR1 and CDR2 from the germline V gene are ENHRY and SYGVKD. The CDR3 totals 11 residues. CDR3 residues: CAISESETQYF. The CDR3 DNA reads TGTGCCATCAGTGAGTCGGAGACCCAGTACTTC.

This clonotype was seen a handful of times. The chain recombines TRBV18 with TRBJ2-1; D perhaps matches TRBD1 (5 bases). Germline V gene lookup returns CDR1 KGHSH and CDR2 LQKENI. CDR3 length equals 14 residues. Trimming cost V 1 base and J 5 bases, with 9 bases left between them. CDR3 in amino acids: CASSPLDSHNEQFF. Here the CDR3 DNA reads TGTGCCAGCTCACCACTAGACAGCCACAATGAGCAGTTCTTC.

The sample holds a few counts of this clonotype. The chain carries TRBV29-1 and TRBJ1-1; D gene unclear. Germline V CDR1 and CDR2: SQVTM, ANQGSEA. The CDR3 is made up of 11 amino acids. Trimming took off 4 bases at V and 4 bases at J, with 7 bases between the two ends. The chain's CDR3 is CSVGVSTEAFF. CDR3 nucleotide sequence: TGCAGCGTTGGGGTTAGCACTGAAGCTTTCTTT.

This clonotype was seen repeatedly, ten times or more. The chain is built from TRBV24-1 and TRBJ1-2, with D possibly being TRBD1 (5 bases). This CDR3 is 14 amino acids long. From germline, CDR1 is KGHDR and CDR2 SFDVKD. Trimming removed 4 bases at V and 4 bases at J, with 12 bases between. The CDR3 nucleotides are TGTGCCACCAGTGACCGGGACGGCGGCTATGGCTACACCTTC. This sequence encodes CATSDRDGGYGYTF.

V usage is TRBV29-1 and J usage is TRBJ2-2; 8 nucleotides match TRBD2. The V segment lost 7 bases and the J segment 3 bases; nucleotides outside the gene matches: 7. The CDR3 spans 14 residues. CDR1 SQVTM and CDR2 ANQGSEA come from the germline V gene. The chain's CDR3 is CSATGLGDTGELFF. As DNA, the CDR3 is TGCAGCGCTACGGGACTAGGCGACACCGGGGAGCTGTTTTTT.

The chain combines TRBV28 with TRBJ2-1; TRBD2 matches 8 bases. Germline V lookup: CDR1 MDHEN, CDR2 SYDVKM. This CDR3 spans 14 amino acids. Germline trimming cut 7 bases from V and 2 bases from J; bases unmatched to any gene: 4. CDR3: CASKRGGTYNEQFF. In DNA, the CDR3 is TGTGCCAGCAAACGGGGGGGAACCTACAATGAGCAGTTCTTC.